This note documents a single TCR beta chain sequence. What it binds is not known. These data belong to a study of beta chain features in type 1 diabetes. General study findings and limits: PCR might preferentially amplify shorter templates, equally in patients and controls.

The single heparinised draw taken from each donor contained roughly 100 mL of blood on average. Staining for CD45RO/CCR7/CD25/CD127/CD95/CD27 allowed sorting of CD4+ naive, central memory, regulatory and stem cell-like memory cells. Sorted populations all had greater than 95% purity. As every portion of the isolated RNA was reverse transcribed, the sequencing read expressed TCRB transcripts. Assay used: immunoSEQ multiplex PCR; TCRdb lists only in-frame clones, some missing. The sample lists 250,000 to 350,000 clones, roughly 9.6% seen once, with about 0.015% in the top ten. The receptor comes from a woman aged 25 to 39 in good health. The sample consisted of naive CD4+ T cells from blood.

The CDR3 DNA reads TGTGCCACCCGCGGGGGGCTCACCGGGGAGCTGTTTTTT. It is translated as CATRGGLTGELFF. The chain employs TRBV15 and TRBJ2-2; TRBD2 matches at 8 bases. The V gene's germline CDR1 is LNHNV and CDR2 YYDKDF (reference sequence). The CDR3 loop spans 13 amino acids. The junction had 3 bases not matched to a gene; V was cut back by 8 bases and J by 4 bases.